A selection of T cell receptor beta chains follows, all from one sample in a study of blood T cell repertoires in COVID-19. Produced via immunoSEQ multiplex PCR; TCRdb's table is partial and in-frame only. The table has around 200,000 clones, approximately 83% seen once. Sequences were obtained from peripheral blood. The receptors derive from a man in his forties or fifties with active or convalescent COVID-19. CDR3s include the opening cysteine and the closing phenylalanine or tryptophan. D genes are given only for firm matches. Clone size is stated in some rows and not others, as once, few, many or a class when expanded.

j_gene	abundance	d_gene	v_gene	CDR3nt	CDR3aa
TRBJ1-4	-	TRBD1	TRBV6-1	TGTGCCAGCAGTGGAAGACAGGGGCCAACTAATGAAAAACTGTTTTTT	CASSGRQGPTNEKLFF
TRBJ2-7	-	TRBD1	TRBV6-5	TGTGCCAGCAGTTCGCGGCCAGGGGGCGCCGAGCAGTACTTC	CASSSRPGGAEQYF
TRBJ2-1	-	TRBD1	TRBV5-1	TGCGCCAGCAGCTGGAGACAGGGTCGGAATGAGCAGTTCTTC	CASSWRQGRNEQFF
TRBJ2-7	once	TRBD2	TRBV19	TGTGCCAGTAGTCACCCGGGAGTAGCGGGTGGATACGAGCAGTACTTC	CASSHPGVAGGYEQYF
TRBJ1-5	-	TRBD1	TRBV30	TGTGCCTGGAACCCCTTGGGACAGGGGAATCAGCCCCAGCATTTT	CAWNPLGQGNQPQHF
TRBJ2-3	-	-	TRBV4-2	TGTGCCAGCAGCCAAGACCCCCAGGGGAAAGATACGCAGTATTTT	CASSQDPQGKDTQYF
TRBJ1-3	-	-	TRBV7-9	TGTGCCAGCAGCTTAGAAACCATTGGCGGGACCGGAAACACCATATATTTT	CASSLETIGGTGNTIYF
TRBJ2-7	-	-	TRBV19	TGTGCCTCCGGAGGGGTCGGACTCTACGAGCAGTACTTC	CASGGVGLYEQYF
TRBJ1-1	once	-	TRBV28	TGTGCCAGCAGGTATCAGGGGTACACTGAAGCTTTCTTT	CASRYQGYTEAFF
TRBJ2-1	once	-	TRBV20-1	TGTGGTACCGGGACTCTCGGTGAGCAGTTCTTC	CGTGTLGEQFF
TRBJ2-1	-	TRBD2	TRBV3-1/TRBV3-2	TGTGCCAGCAGCCAGCGGCTAGCGGACCACAATGAGCAGTTCTTC	CASSQRLADHNEQFF
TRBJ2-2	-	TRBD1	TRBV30	TGTGCCTGGAAGGACAGGAAGAACACCGGGGAGCTGTTTTTT	CAWKDRKNTGELFF
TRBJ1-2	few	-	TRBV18	TGTGCCAGCTCGCCCCTCGAGAGCAACTATGGCTACACCTTC	CASSPLESNYGYTF
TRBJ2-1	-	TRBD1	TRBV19	TGTGCCAGTGCTACGGGACAGGGAAACTACAATGAGCAGTTCTTC	CASATGQGNYNEQFF
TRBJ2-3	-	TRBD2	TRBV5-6	TGTGCCAGCAGCTCTAGCGGGGGCACAGATACGCAGTATTTT	CASSSSGGTDTQYF
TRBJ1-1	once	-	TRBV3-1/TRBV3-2	TGTGCCAGCAGCCCCCCCGGGACTGAAGCTTTCTTT	CASSPPGTEAFF
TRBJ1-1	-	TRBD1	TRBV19	TGTGCCAGTAGTATACAGGGGGCAGATAACACTGAAGCTTTCTTT	CASSIQGADNTEAFF
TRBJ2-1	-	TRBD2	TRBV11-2	TGTGCCAGCAGACAAAGCGGGGGGGCCCCCTACAATGAGCAGTTCTTC	CASRQSGGAPYNEQFF
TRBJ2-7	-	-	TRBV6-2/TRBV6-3	TGTGCCAGCAGTTTACAGGGCCTCTCCTACGAGCAGTACTTC	CASSLQGLSYEQYF
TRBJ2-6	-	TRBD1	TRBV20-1	TGCAGTGCTAGACAGGGGGCCTCCCTGACTTTC	CSARQGASLTF
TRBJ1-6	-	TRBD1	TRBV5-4	TGTGCCAGCAGCGGGACAGGTCGAAATAATTCACCCCTCCACTTT	CASSGTGRNNSPLHF
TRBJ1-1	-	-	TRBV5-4	TGTGCCAGCAGCTTGGGACAATCGAACACTGAAGCTTTCTTT	CASSLGQSNTEAFF
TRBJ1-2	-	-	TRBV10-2	TGCGCCAGCCGGAGCCTCAGCAACTATGGCTACACCTTC	CASRSLSNYGYTF
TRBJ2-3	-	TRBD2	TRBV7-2	TGTGCCAGCAGCTTGAGGACTAGCAGGTCAGATACGCAGTATTTT	CASSLRTSRSDTQYF
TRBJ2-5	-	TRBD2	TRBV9	TGTGCCAGCAGCCGCCGGGAGGGACGGGGAGAGACCCAGTACTTC	CASSRREGRGETQYF
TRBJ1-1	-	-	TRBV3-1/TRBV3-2	TGTGCCAGCAGTCATCGAGAACGACAGATTGAAGCTTTCTTT	CASSHRERQIEAFF
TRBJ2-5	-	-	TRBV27	TGTGCCAGCCAAAATCCACAAGAGACCCAGTACTTC	CASQNPQETQYF
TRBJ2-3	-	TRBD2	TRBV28	TGTGCCAGCAGCCCCAAGCGGGATGCCACAGATACGCAGTATTTT	CASSPKRDATDTQYF
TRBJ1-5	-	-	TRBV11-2	TGTGCCAGCAGCTTAGAGCGGGGTCAGCCCCAGCATTTT	CASSLERGQPQHF
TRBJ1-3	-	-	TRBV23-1	TGCGCCAGCAGTCTGGGGCAGCAAACCTCTGGAAACACCATATATTTT	CASSLGQQTSGNTIYF
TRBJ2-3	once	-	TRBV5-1	TGCGCCAGCAGTGCTCGCTCGCCGGGCACAGATACGCAGTATTTT	CASSARSPGTDTQYF
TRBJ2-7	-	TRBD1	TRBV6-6	TGTGCCAGCAGTTACTCGACCGGACAGGGGTACGAGCAGTACTTC	CASSYSTGQGYEQYF
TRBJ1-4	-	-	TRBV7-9	TGTGCCAGCAGCCTCACAGGGATGTCAACTAATGAAAAACTGTTTTTT	CASSLTGMSTNEKLFF
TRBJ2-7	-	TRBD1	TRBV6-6	TGTGCCAGCAGTTACTCGGCGGGACAGGGCTACGAGCAGTACTTC	CASSYSAGQGYEQYF
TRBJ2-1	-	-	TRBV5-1	TGCGCCAGCAGCCGAGACAGGTTTTTGGATGAGCAGTTCTTC	CASSRDRFLDEQFF
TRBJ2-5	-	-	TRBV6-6	TGTGCCAGCAGTCGATCCAAGCCGCAAGAGACCCAGTACTTC	CASSRSKPQETQYF
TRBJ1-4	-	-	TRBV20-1	TGCAGTGCTAGTCGTGGGGCGGCAACTAATGAAAAACTGTTTTTT	CSASRGAATNEKLFF
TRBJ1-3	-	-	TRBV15	TGTGCCACCAGCAGAGATAGCCAGCGGGGGAACACCATATATTTT	CATSRDSQRGNTIYF
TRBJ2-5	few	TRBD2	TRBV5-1	TGCGCCAGCAGACTCGGACTAGCGGAAGAGACCCAGTACTTC	CASRLGLAEETQYF
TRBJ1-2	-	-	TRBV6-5	TGTGCCAGCAGCAGGGGATTATCGGGCTACACCTTC	CASSRGLSGYTF
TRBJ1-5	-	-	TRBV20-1	TGCAGTGCTAGTTCGGGGGTCGAGCAGCCCCAGCATTTT	CSASSGVEQPQHF
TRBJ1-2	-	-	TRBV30	TGTGCCTGGAGTTTACAGGGTACCCTTGCTTTCTATGGCTACACCTTC	CAWSLQGTLAFYGYTF
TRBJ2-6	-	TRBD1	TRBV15	TGTGCCACCAGCTCTCCCCGGGACAGGGGGAATGCTGGGGCCAACGTCCTGACTTTC	CATSSPRDRGNAGANVLTF